The entry below describes one TCR beta chain. Its matching antigen is unknown. The sample is drawn from a study of cytomegalovirus exposure and HLA in healthy donors. Each of the donors was a healthy bone marrow donor. Donors had nominal health at sampling but likely had unrecorded immune exposures. PCR was performed using 60 Vbeta and 13 Jbeta primers. Sequencing was performed with immunoSEQ multiplex PCR; in TCRdb, only in-frame clones are kept and a portion is missing. Recorded for this sample: over 110,000 clones. CDR1 is KGHSH, CDR2 LQKENI, per germline. This CDR3 contains 13 residues. V lost 6 bases and J lost 8; bases outside the gene matches: 7. Points from the study as a whole: Per a prior analysis, the majority of TCR beta V segments were productive roughly 87% or roughly 30% of the time. A link between a missense DCLRE1C variant and TCR beta V- and J-gene trimming emerged from a later analysis.

The specimen was PBMCs. The chain carries TRBV18 and TRBJ1-2; the match to TRBD1 covers 9 bases. This TCR derives from a male donor in good health and CMV-seronegative. The DNA for the CDR3 is TGTGCCAGCTCCCTGGGACAGGGTCAGGGCTACACCTTC. Protein sequence: CASSLGQGQGYTF.